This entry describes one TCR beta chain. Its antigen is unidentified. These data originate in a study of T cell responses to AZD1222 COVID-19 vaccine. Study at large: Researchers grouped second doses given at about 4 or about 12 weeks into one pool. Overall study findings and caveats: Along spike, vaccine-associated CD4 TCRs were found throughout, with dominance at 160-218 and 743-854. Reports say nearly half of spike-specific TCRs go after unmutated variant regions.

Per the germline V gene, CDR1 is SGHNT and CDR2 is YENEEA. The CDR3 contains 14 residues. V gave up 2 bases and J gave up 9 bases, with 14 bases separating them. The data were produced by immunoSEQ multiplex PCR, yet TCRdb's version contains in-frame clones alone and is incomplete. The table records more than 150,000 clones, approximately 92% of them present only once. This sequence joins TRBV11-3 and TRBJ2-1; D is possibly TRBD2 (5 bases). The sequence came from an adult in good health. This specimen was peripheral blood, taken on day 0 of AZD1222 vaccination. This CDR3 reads CASSLSSSGGEQFF. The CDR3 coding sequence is TGTGCCAGCAGCTTATCATCCTCAGGAGGTGAGCAGTTCTTC.